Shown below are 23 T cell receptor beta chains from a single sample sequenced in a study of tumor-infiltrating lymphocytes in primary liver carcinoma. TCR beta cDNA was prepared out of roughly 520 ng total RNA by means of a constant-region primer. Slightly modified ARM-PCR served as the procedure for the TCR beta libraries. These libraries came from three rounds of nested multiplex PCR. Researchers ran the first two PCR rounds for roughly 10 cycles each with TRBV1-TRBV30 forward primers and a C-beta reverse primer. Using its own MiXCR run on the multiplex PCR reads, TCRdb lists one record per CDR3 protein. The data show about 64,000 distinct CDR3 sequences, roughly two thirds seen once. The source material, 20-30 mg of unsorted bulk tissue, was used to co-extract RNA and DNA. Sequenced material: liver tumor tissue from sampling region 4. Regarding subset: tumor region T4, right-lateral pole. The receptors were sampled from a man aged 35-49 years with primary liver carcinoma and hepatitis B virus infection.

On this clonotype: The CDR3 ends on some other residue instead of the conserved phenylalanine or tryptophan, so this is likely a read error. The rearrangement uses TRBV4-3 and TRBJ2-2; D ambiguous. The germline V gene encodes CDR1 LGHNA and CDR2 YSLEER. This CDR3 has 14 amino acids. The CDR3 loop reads CANSQDWAAGELFI. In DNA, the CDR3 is TGCGCCAACAGCCAAGATTGGGCCGCCGGGGAGCTGTTTATT.

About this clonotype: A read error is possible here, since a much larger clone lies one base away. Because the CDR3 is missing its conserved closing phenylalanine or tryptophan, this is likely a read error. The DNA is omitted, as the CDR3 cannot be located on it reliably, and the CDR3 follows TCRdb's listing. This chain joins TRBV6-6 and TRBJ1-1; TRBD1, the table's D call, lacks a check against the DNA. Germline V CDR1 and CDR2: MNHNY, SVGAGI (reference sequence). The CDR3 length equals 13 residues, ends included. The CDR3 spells CASSAGGTTEAFS.

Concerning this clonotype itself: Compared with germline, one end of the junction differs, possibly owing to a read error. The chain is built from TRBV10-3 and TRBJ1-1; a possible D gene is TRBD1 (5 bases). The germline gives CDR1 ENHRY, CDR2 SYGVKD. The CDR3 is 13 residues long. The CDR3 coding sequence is TGTGCCATCAGGCAGGGATTTAGCAGTGAAGCTATCTTT. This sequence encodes CAIRQGFSSEAIF.

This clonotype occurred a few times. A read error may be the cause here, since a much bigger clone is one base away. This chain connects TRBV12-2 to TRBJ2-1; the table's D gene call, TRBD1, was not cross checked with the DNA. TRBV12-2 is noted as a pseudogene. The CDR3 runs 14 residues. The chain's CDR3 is CASCLVGGRNEQFF. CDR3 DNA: TGTGCAAGTTGCTTAGTGGGCGGACGCAATGAGCAGTTCTTC.

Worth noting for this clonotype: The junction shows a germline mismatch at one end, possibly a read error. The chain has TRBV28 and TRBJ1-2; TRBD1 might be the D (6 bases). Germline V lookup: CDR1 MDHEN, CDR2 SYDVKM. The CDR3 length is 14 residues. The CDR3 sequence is CVSSPGQGNYGYTF. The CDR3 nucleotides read TGTGTCAGCAGTCCCGGGCAGGGGAACTATGGCTACACCTTC.

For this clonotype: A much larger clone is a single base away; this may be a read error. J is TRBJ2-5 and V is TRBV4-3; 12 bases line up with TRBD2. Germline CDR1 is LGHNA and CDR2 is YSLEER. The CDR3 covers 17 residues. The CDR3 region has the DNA TGCACCAGCAGCCAAGCGGCTAGCGGGAGGGCCCTGGAGACCCAGTACTTC. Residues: CTSSQAASGRALETQYF.

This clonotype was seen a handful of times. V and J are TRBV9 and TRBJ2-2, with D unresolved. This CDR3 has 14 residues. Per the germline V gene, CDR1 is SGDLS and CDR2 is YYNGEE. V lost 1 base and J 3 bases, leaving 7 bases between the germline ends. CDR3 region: CASSVRVDTGELFF. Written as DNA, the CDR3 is TGTGCCAGCAGCGTACGGGTCGACACCGGGGAGCTGTTTTTT.

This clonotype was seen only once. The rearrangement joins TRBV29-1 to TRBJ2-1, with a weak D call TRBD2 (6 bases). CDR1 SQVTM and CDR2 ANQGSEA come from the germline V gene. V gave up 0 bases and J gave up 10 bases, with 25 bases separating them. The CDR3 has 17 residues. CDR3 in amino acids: CSVEDVGGVLSYNEQFF. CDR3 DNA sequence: TGCAGCGTTGAAGATGTCGGGGGAGTCCTTTCCTATAACGAGCAGTTCTTC.

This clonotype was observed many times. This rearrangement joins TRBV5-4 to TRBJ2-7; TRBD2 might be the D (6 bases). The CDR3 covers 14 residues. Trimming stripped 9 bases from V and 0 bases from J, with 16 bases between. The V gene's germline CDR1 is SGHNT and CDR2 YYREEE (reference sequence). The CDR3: CATQDGTLSYEQYF. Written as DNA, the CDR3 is TGTGCCACCCAGGACGGGACTCTCTCCTACGAGCAGTACTTC. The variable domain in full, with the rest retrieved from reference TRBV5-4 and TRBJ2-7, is ETGVTQSPTHLIKTRGQQVTLRCSSQSGHNTVSWYQQALGQGPQFIFQYYREEENGRGNFPPRFSGLQFPNYSSELNVNALELDDSALYLCATQDGTLSYEQYFGPGTRLTVT.

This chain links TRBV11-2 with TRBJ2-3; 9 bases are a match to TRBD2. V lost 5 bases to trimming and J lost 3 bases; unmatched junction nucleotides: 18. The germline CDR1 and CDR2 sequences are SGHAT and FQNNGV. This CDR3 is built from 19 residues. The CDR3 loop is CASSRSPRLAEERTDTQYF. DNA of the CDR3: TGTGCCAGCAGCCGATCGCCGAGACTAGCGGAAGAGAGGACAGATACGCAGTATTTT.

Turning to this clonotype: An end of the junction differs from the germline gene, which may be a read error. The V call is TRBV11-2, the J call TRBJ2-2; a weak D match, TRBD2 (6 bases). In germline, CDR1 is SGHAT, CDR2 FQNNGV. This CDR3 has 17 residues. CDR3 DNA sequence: TGTGCCAGCAGCTTAGCATTAGGAGGGGCGAACACCGGGGAAGTGTCCTTT. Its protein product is CASSLALGGANTGEVSF.

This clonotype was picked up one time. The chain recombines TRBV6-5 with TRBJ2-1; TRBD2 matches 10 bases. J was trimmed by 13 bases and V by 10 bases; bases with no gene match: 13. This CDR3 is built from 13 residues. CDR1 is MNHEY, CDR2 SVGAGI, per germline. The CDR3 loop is CANALTSGTVQFF. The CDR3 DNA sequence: TGTGCCAACGCCCTCACTAGCGGGACTGTCCAGTTCTTC.

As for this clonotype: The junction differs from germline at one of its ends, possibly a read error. This chain's CDR3 is CVSSLSVNTGELFF. For the CDR3, the DNA is TGCGTCAGCAGTCTTAGCGTAAACACCGGGGAGCTGTTTTTT. The rearrangement links TRBV4-1 to TRBJ2-2, with a tentative D call TRBD2 (5 bases). This CDR3 has 14 residues. CDR1 and CDR2 (germline): MGHRA, YSYEKL.

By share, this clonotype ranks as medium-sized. CDR3 sequence reads: CSVNLQGSYEQYF. CDR3 sequence (DNA): TGCAGCGTGAACTTACAGGGCTCCTACGAGCAGTACTTC. The chain couples TRBV29-1 to TRBJ2-7; possibly TRBD1 for D (6 bases). From germline, CDR1 is SQVTM and CDR2 ANQGSEA. Trimming cost V 6 bases and J 0 bases, with 12 bases left between them. The CDR3 has 13 amino acids.

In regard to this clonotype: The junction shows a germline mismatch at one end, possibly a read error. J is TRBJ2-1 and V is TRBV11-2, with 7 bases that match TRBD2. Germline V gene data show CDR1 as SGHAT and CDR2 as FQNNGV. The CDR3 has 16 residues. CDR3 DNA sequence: TGTGCCAGCAGCTTAGAGCTCCTAGCGGAAGTGAATGAGCAGTCCTTC. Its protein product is CASSLELLAEVNEQSF.

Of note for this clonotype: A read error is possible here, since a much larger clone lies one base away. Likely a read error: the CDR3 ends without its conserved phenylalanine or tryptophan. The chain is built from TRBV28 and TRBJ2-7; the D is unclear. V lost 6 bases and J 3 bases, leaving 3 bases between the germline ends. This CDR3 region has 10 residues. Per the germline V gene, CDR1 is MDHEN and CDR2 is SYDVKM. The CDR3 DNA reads TGTGCCAGCAGGGACTACGAGCAGTACTAC. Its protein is CASRDYEQYY.

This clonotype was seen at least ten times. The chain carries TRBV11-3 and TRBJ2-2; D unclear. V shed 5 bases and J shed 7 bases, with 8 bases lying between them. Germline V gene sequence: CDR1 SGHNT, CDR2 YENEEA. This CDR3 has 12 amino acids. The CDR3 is CASSPYGGELFF. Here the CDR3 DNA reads TGTGCCAGCAGCCCTTACGGCGGGGAGCTGTTTTTT. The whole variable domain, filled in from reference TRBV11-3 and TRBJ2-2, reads EAGVVQSPRYKIIEKKQPVAFWCNPISGHNTLYWYLQNLGQGPELLIRYENEEAVDDSQLPKDRFSAERLKGVDSTLKIQPAELGDSAVYLCASSPYGGELFFGEGSRLTVL.

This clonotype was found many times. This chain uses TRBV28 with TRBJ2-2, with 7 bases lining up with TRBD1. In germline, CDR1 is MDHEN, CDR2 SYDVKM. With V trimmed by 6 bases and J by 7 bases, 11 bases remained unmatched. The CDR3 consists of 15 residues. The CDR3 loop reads CASRPLQGYGGELFF. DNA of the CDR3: TGTGCCAGCAGACCCTTACAGGGGTACGGCGGGGAGCTGTTTTTT.

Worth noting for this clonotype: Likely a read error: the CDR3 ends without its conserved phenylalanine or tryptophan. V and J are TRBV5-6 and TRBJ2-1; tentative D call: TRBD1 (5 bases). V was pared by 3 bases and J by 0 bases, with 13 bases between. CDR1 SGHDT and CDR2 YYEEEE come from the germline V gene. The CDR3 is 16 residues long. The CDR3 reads CASSSEGASSYNEQFL. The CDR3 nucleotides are TGTGCCAGCAGCTCGGAAGGGGCGAGCTCCTACAATGAGCAGTTCCTC.

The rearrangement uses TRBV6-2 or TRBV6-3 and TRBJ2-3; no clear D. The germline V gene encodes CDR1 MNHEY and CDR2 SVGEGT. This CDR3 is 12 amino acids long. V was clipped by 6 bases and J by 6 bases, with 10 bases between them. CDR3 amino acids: CASRPSVDTQYF. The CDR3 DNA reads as TGTGCCAGCAGGCCCTCTGTTGATACGCAGTATTTT.

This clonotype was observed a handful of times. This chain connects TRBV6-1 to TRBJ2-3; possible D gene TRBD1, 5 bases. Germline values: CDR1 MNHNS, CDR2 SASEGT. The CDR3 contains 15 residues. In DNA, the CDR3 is TGTACCGCAGCCCCCACTGGGGCGATGACAGATACGCAGTATTTT. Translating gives CTAAPTGAMTDTQYF.

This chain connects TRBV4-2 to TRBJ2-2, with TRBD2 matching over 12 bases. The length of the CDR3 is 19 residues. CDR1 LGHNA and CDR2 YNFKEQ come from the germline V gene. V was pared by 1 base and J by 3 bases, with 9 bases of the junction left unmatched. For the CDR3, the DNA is TGTGCCAGCAGCCAAGCGCTAGCGGGAGGGCTAGCGGACACCGGGGAGCTGTTTTTT. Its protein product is CASSQALAGGLADTGELFF.

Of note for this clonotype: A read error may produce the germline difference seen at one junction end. CDR3 DNA sequence: TGCGCCAGCAACCAAGGGCTGGCTGAAAGCTCCTTCAATGAGCAGTTCTTC. It codes for CASNQGLAESSFNEQFF. The J gene is TRBJ2-1, the V gene TRBV4-1; D remains ambiguous. The CDR3 contains 17 residues. Germline V gene lookup returns CDR1 MGHRA and CDR2 YSYEKL.